The present TCR beta chain was sequenced within a study of cytomegalovirus exposure and HLA in healthy donors (dated by TCRdb to the late 2010s). Context from the whole study: An earlier analysis of roughly 630 of the donors reported roughly 270 Gb of sequence data and around 110 million unique TCR beta sequences from 190 million or so T cells. An earlier analysis of roughly 580 of the donors used high-throughput TCR beta sequencing to judge whether each TCR beta V gene segment behaved as functional or pseudogenic. The study profiled the T cell repertoires of more than 500 subjects by immunosequencing and related them to cytomegalovirus serostatus. Because of strong linkage in the cohort, five DR-DQ haplotypes were treated as single units for association and clustering. Rather than drawing on any new phenotypic data, the later analysis identified candidate immune exposures from TCR beta sequences and the way those sequences occurred across donors. Among a few hundred genotyped donors of the cohort, an average of 235,054 unique TCR beta nucleotide sequences were sequenced per donor, roughly 20% of them non-productive. The number of donors typed differed by locus, with about 629-640 for A, B, C, DRB1 and DQB1, around 500 for DQA1, some 570 for DPA1, and around 460 for DPB1. Along with the roughly 710-subject first cohort, a separate validation cohort of over a hundred different subjects was used. Among the approximately 400 genotyped donors, about 83% belonged to the genetic ancestry cluster associated with self-reported Caucasian donors. To predict cytomegalovirus infection status, the study combined high-throughput TCR immunosequencing, statistical association of individual TCRs with disease status, and machine learning. A later analysis re-analyzed previously published TCR beta repertoires from 660 or so donors and added high-resolution HLA genotyping to study TCR occurrence patterns. In a later genetic analysis, genome-wide SNP genotypes for about three fifths of the roughly 670 donors were used, and that subset was treated as a discovery cohort. HLA typing included class I and class II loci at four-digit resolution. The study aimed to test whether cataloging public T cell receptors could reveal signatures of past pathogen exposure. Donor age, sex, ethnicity and CMV serostatus were collected together with the repertoire data. An early release that covered fewer than 750 HLA-typed donors contained about 300 gigabases of sequencing data and tens of millions of unique TCR sequences. All discovery cohort repertoires had been generated using a single sequencing platform.

What the authors observed across the whole study: While some public TCRs were present in many individuals, most TCR sequences turned up only very rarely across donors. Some IMGT-functional V segments, including TRBV6-2 and TRBV6-3, could not be told apart with the 87-base-pair reads, so those segments were excluded. A later analysis associated 16,951 TCR beta sequences with specific HLA alleles at a false discovery rate of 0.05. Cytomegalovirus status was reported to be diagnosed by the classifier with high specificity and sensitivity in both the original and validation cohorts. An association between a missense DCLRE1C variant and V-gene and J-gene trimming of TCR beta chains was found in a later genetic analysis and replicated in an independent cohort. A later analysis reported that several top co-occurrence clusters appeared linked to parvovirus B19, influenza, CMV and Epstein-Barr virus. Linkage disequilibrium might explain the correlated functional status among segregating V segments, but an unknown experimental factor could not be ruled out. A cluster of highly shared sequence variants was judged likely to represent a technical artifact of the sequencing pipeline. In an earlier analysis of a few hundred of the donors, most TCR beta V segments were observed in productive rearrangements about 90% or about 30% of the time, broadly matching IMGT annotations. A total of 150 to 200 TCR beta chains were listed by the study as associated with cytomegalovirus. Most CMV-associated TCR beta chains appeared to be HLA-restricted in a later analysis, and the HLA associations seemed to be driven largely by CMV exposure. HLA typing was unavailable for some donors at each locus, so association tests used only the typed subset. A later analysis found that HLA-associated TCR beta chains were more clonally expanded and had lower generation probabilities than equally common non-associated chains. Strong co-occurrence of HLA alleles, especially DR and DQ, made assigning TCR associations to individual alleles difficult. Three of the identified cytomegalovirus-associated TCR beta chains were confirmed in vitro to be specific for cytomegalovirus antigens. The authors suggested that the approach could potentially be generalized to other disease states and immunological phenotypes. A further reported finding was that TCR beta sequences accurately predicted the HLA-A and HLA-B alleles for most subjects in the first cohort. Some 16 rarely observed V segments, including chromosome 9 orphons, were excluded from the earlier analysis of several hundred of the donors because counts were too low. The only immune exposure information available for the cohort was CMV serostatus. In a later genetic analysis, fewer N-insertions in productive TCRs were reported among donors in an Asian-associated ancestry cluster than the roughly 640-donor mean. Sequencing depth was assumed to be roughly uniform across donors in the presence/absence analyses, though that assumption may not hold. A later analysis found that TCR association rates varied across HLA loci, with DRB1 alleles showing the most associated TCRs and HLA-C alleles the fewest. In this cohort, only TCR beta chains were sequenced, and detectable features were limited by the absence of alpha or paired-chain data.

Comments on this clone: Its specific antigen is unknown.

Counted from cysteine to phenylalanine, this CDR3 has 14 amino acids. The CDR3 DNA has 42 bases and is translated from base 1. V has 2 bases trimmed and J has 8 bases trimmed; junction bases matching no gene number 5. CDR1 and CDR2, per the germline V gene (reference sequence), are MNHEY and SMNVEV. The library relied on the immunoSEQ multiplex PCR assay. For the multiplex PCR, a mixture combining 60 forward primers for TCR Vbeta segments and 13 reverse primers for TCR Jbeta segments was used. A multiplex PCR assay on genomic DNA amplified the CDR3 region of rearranged TCR beta genes. The Illumina HiSeq System was used to sequence the amplified TCR beta libraries as 87-base-pair reads. The paper's data handling went like this. A later analysis counted around 72 million unique TCR beta chains across the 650 to 800 repertoires, and around 9.9 million of these chains were shared by at least two donors. Raw reads were error-corrected and collapsed into unique sequences with a nearest-neighbor algorithm that merged closely related sequences to remove PCR and sequencing errors. Alignment of CDR3 sequences to IMGT reference sequences was used to assign V, D and J gene segments. For a sequence to be retained, a match of at least six nucleotides to both a V gene segment and a J gene segment was required. A rearrangement counted as productive if the CDR3 had no stop codons and remained in frame with V and J, and every other rearrangement counted as non-productive. CDR3 was defined according to IMGT convention as the region running from the second conserved V-encoded cysteine to the conserved J-encoded phenylalanine. The earlier analysis of approximately 590 of the donors excluded any sequence lacking an unambiguous match to a single V gene segment. An earlier analysis of some 500 of the donors classified V segments as functional when productive rearrangements were above 56.7% and as segregating when the standard deviation between donors was above 5%. To diagnose cytomegalovirus status from the catalog of TCR beta chain sequences, a statistical classification framework was built. A later analysis assigned V and J genes by comparing TCR nucleotide sequences with IMGT/GENE-DB human TR gene sequences. In a later analysis, CDR3 sequences and most-parsimonious VDJ recombination scenarios were assigned using the TCRdist pipeline. A later analysis defined each TCR beta chain by its CDR3 amino acid sequence plus V-gene family, and excluded reads lacking a unique V-gene family. A later analysis removed several hundred highly shared, low-generation-probability nucleotide sequences to deal with suspected cross-contamination and a sequencing artifact. For each public chain, a later analysis derived a clonal expansion index from normalized ranks of inferred template counts within each repertoire. In a later analysis, generation probabilities were computed with a VDJ recombination model fitted to out-of-frame rearrangements, and the resulting probabilities were checked against IGoR. A later analysis scored TCR-TCR, TCR-HLA and TCR-CMV co-occurrence with hypergeometric tests, applying a repertoire-size bias correction to TCR pairs. In a later analysis, false discovery rates were estimated by permuting HLA or CMV assignments 20 times. In a later analysis, co-occurring TCRs were grouped using DBSCAN, with TCRdist sequence similarity added in when clustering inside HLA-allele-positive subsets. Co-occurrence clustering excluded repertoires with fewer than 30,000 or more than 120,000 public chains, plus five with anomalous nucleotide sharing. The clones in this table, taken by TCRdb from immuneACCESS, are in-frame only. Not every clone is retained; where verified, under half of the shortfall comes from an unresolved V gene, and the cause of the rest is unknown. For V, J and clone size, that table is used; D and trimming come from the DNA. The sample has roughly 74,000 clones on record. The ten largest make up approximately 7.5% of the sample.

In total, 666 healthy bone marrow donors made up the cohort. All cohort members were sampled while nominally healthy, although unrecorded immune exposures were likely present. The donor tested CMV seropositive and was one of the 289 seropositive cohort members. A peripheral blood sample was provided by each donor, and peripheral blood mononuclear cells were used for TCR beta sequencing. The Qiagen DNeasy Blood Extraction Kit was used to extract genomic DNA from the blood cell samples. The chain is assembled from TRBV27 and TRBJ2-1, and 8 junction bases match TRBD2. Material: PBMCs. The origin of this receptor is a female donor in good health and CMV-seropositive. The DNA is TGTGCCAGCAGTTTACGGACTAGCTGGGATGAGCAGTTCTTC. Its translation is CASSLRTSWDEQFF.